This T cell receptor beta chain comes out of a study of blood T cell repertoires in COVID-19. Clones were read by immunoSEQ multiplex PCR, and TCRdb kept only the in-frame ones, dropping some. The sample contains some 150,000 clones, roughly 84% of which appear only once. This clone was seen ten or more times. From germline, CDR1 is MNHEY and CDR2 SVGEGT. V was pared by 4 bases and J by 2 bases, with 5 bases between. This CDR3 is built from 12 residues. Material: peripheral blood. J is TRBJ1-2 and V is TRBV6-2 or TRBV6-3; D remains ambiguous. The receptor's source is a woman aged 45-60 years with acute or convalescent COVID-19. In nucleotides, the CDR3 is TGTGCCAGCAGTTCCATGAACTATGGCTACACCTTC. Encoded protein: CASSSMNYGYTF.